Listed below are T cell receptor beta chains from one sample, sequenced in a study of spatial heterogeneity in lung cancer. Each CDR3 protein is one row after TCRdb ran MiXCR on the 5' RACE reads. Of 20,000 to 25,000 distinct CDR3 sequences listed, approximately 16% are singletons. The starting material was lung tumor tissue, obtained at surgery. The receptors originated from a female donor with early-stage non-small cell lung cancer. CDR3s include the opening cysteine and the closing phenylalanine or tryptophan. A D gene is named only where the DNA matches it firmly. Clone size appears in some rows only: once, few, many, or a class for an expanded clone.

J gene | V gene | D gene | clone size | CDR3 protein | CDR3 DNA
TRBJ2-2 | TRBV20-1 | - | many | CSARGGTANTGELFF | TGCAGTGCTAGAGGTGGGACTGCGAACACCGGGGAGCTGTTTTTT
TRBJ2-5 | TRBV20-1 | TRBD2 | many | CSASSGGEETQYF | TGCAGTGCTTCGAGCGGGGGAGAAGAGACCCAGTACTTC
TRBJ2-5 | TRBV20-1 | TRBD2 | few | CSARGGPSGVQETQYF | TGCAGTGCTAGAGGGGGTCCTAGCGGCGTCCAAGAGACCCAGTACTTC
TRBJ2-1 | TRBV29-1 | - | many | CSVRAGVGNEQFF | TGCAGCGTTCGGGCCGGGGTTGGCAATGAGCAGTTCTTC
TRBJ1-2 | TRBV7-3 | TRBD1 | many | CASSPGTGPDGYTF | TGTGCCAGCAGCCCCGGGACAGGGCCAGATGGCTACACCTTC
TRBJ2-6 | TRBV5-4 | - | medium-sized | CASSYRSSGANVLTF | TGTGCCAGCAGCTATCGGAGCTCTGGGGCCAACGTCCTGACTTTC
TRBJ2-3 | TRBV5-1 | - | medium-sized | CASSTSWGNTDTQYF | TGCGCCAGCAGTACGTCTTGGGGCAACACAGATACGCAGTATTTT
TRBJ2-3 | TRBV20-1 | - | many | CSARGEGLSTDTQYF | TGCAGTGCTAGAGGTGAAGGTCTCAGCACAGATACGCAGTATTTT
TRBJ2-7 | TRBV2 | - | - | CASSDGRTLYEQYF | TGTGCCAGCAGTGACGGGCGGACCCTCTACGAGCAGTACTTC
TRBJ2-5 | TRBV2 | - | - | CASSEWLGTQETQYF | TGTGCCAGCAGTGAATGGCTGGGGACCCAAGAGACCCAGTACTTC
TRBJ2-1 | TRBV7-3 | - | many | CASSPGTGYNEQFF | TGTGCCAGCAGCCCCGGGACTGGGTACAATGAGCAGTTCTTC
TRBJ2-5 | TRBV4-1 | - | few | CASSQDAGMETQYF | TGCGCCAGCAGCCAAGACGCAGGGATGGAGACCCAGTACTTC
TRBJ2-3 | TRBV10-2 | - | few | CASSENALRGRGTQYF | TGCGCCAGCAGTGAGAACGCTTTGCGGGGTCGGGGAACGCAGTATTTT
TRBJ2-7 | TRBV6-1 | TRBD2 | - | CASSDQAGGSYEQYF | TGTGCCAGCAGTGACCAAGCGGGAGGCTCCTACGAGCAGTACTTC
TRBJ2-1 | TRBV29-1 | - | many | CSVVGGFKYNEQFF | TGCAGCGTTGTCGGCGGTTTCAAATACAATGAGCAGTTCTTC
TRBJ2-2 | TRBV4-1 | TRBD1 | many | CASSPGQSGRAGELFF | TGCGCCAGCAGCCCGGGACAGTCGGGTAGGGCCGGGGAGCTGTTTTTT
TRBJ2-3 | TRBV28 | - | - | CASSPRGQGDTDTQYF | TGTGCCAGCAGTCCCCGGGGCCAGGGTGATACAGATACGCAGTATTTT
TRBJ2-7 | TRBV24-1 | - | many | CATSVPLGWGREQYF | TGTGCCACCAGTGTTCCCTTAGGCTGGGGACGTGAGCAGTACTTC
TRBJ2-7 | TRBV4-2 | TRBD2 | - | CASSQVASGRVREQYF | TGTGCCAGCAGCCAGGTCGCTAGCGGGAGGGTAAGGGAGCAGTACTTC
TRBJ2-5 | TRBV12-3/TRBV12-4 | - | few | CASSREGVTQYF | TGTGCCAGCAGTCGAGAGGGGGTGACCCAGTACTTC
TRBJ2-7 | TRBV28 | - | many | CASSGQKSSYEQYF | TGTGCCAGCAGCGGACAGAAGAGCTCCTACGAGCAGTACTTC
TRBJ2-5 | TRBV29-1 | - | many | CSVEGSGQETQYF | TGCAGCGTTGAAGGGAGCGGTCAAGAGACCCAGTACTTC
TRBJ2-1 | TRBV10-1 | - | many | CASSSPLGNEQFF | TGCGCCAGCAGTTCCCCCCTTGGGAATGAGCAGTTCTTC
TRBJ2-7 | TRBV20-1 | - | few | CSAFSRPSSYEQYF | TGCAGTGCCTTCAGCAGGCCAAGCTCCTACGAGCAGTACTTC
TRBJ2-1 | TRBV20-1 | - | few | CSARVHPGYNEQFF | TGCAGTGCTAGGGTTCACCCAGGCTACAATGAGCAGTTCTTC
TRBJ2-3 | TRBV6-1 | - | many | CASSAKTNTDTQYF | TGTGCCAGCAGTGCTAAAACTAACACAGATACGCAGTATTTT
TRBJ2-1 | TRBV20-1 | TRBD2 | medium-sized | CSARDPAGDYNEQFF | TGCAGTGCTAGAGATCCAGCGGGGGACTACAATGAGCAGTTCTTC
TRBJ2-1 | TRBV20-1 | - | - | CSARAGVEQFF | TGCAGTGCTAGAGCCGGCGTAGAGCAGTTCTTC
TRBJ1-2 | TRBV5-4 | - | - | CASSLDPGDYGYTF | TGTGCCAGCAGCTTGGATCCAGGCGACTATGGCTACACCTTC
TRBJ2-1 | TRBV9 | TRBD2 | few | CASSVGPGLAGGGSYNEQFF | TGTGCCAGCAGCGTAGGGCCGGGACTAGCGGGAGGAGGGTCCTACAATGAGCAGTTCTTC
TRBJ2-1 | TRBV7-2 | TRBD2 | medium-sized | CASSAGLAGAYNEQFF | TGTGCCAGCAGCGCAGGACTAGCGGGGGCCTACAATGAGCAGTTCTTC
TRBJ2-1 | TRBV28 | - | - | CASSSGAEGAYNEQFF | TGTGCCAGCAGTAGTGGAGCGGAGGGAGCCTACAATGAGCAGTTCTTC
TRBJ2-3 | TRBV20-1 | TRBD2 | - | CSARPSGRRDTQYF | TGCAGTGCTAGACCGAGCGGGAGAAGGGATACGCAGTATTTT
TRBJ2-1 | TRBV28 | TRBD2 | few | CASSLLAGERNEQFF | TGTGCCAGCAGTTTACTAGCGGGAGAAAGGAATGAGCAGTTCTTC
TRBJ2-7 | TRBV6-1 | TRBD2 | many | CASSEPAGDEQYF | TGTGCCAGCAGTGAACCAGCGGGAGACGAGCAGTACTTC
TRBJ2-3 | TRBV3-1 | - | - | CASSDVGYTDTQYF | TGTGCCAGCAGCGACGTAGGGTACACAGATACGCAGTATTTT
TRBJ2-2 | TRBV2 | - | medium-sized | CAGRLSLNTGELFF | TGTGCCGGTCGTCTATCTTTAAACACCGGGGAGCTGTTTTTT
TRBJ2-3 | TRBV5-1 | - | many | CASSLSTDTQYF | TGTGCCAGCAGCTTGAGCACAGATACGCAGTATTTT
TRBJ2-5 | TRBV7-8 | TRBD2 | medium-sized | CASSFPGLAGETQYF | TGTGCCAGCAGCTTCCCAGGACTAGCGGGGGAGACCCAGTACTTC
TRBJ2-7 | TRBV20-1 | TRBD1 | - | CSASRGQGDEQYF | TGCAGTGCTAGTAGGGGGCAGGGCGACGAGCAGTACTTC
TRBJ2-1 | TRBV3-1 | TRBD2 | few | CASRPHPSSGRSGEQFF | TGTGCCAGCAGACCTCACCCCTCTAGCGGGAGGTCTGGTGAGCAGTTCTTC
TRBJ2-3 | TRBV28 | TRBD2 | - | CASSFREGLDTQYF | TGTGCCAGCAGTTTCCGGGAGGGCCTAGATACGCAGTATTTT
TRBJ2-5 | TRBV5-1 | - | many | CASSLSVYETQYF | TGCGCCAGCAGCTTATCGGTGTATGAGACCCAGTACTTC
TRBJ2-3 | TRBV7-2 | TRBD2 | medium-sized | CASSPAAGGTDTQYF | TGTGCCAGCAGCCCAGCGGCGGGGGGGACAGATACGCAGTATTTT
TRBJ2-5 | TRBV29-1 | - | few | CSVGQKGTQYF | TGCAGCGTTGGACAGAAAGGTACCCAGTACTTC
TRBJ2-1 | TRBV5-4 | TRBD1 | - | CASSLGTGVWNEQFF | TGTGCCAGCAGCTTGGGGACAGGGGTATGGAATGAGCAGTTCTTC
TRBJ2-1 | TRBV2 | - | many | CASGRDNEQFF | TGTGCCAGCGGGAGAGACAATGAGCAGTTCTTC
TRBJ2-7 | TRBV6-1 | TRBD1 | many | CASRAAGGNDEQYF | TGTGCCAGCAGAGCCGCAGGGGGAAACGACGAGCAGTACTTC
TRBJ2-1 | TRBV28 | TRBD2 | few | CASSLLGLGLAGGEQFF | TGTGCCAGCAGTTTATTAGGATTGGGACTTGCGGGAGGTGAGCAGTTCTTC
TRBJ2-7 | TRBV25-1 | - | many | CASSVGYEQYF | TGTGCCAGCAGTGTAGGGTACGAGCAGTACTTC
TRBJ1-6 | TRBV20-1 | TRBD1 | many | CSATTGALGGNSPLHF | TGCAGTGCTACTACAGGGGCCCTCGGGGGAAATTCACCCCTCCACTTT
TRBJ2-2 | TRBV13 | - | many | CASRPPNTGELFF | TGTGCCAGCAGGCCTCCTAACACCGGGGAGCTGTTTTTT
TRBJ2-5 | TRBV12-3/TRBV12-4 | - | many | CASSWAETQYF | TGTGCCAGCAGTTGGGCTGAGACCCAGTACTTC